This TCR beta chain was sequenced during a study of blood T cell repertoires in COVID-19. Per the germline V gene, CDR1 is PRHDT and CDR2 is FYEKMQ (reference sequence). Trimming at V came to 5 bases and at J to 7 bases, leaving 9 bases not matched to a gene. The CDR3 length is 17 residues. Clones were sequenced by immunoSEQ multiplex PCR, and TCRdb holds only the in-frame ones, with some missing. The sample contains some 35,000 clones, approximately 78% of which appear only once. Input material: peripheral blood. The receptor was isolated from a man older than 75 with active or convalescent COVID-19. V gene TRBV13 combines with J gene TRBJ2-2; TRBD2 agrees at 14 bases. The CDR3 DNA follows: TGTGCCAGCAGCCCAACGACTAGCGGGAGGGCCAGCGGGGAGCTGTTTTTT. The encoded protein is CASSPTTSGRASGELFF.